Each of the 24 T cell receptor beta chains below was sequenced from the same sample in a study of cytomegalovirus exposure and HLA in healthy donors. Primers included in the PCR were 60 Vbeta and 13 Jbeta primers. TCRdb keeps only in-frame clones here, not all; method: immunoSEQ multiplex PCR. The sample comprises roughly 100,000 clones, around 73% of which are singletons, and more than 1.5% rests with the top ten. Sequenced sample: PBMCs. The receptors shown here come from a woman in her forties in good health and CMV-seronegative.

This clone occurred once. This sequence joins TRBV29-1 and TRBJ1-1, with 8 bases that match TRBD1. The CDR3 totals 13 residues. Germline assignment: CDR1 SQVTM and CDR2 ANQGSEA. J gave up 1 base and V 7 bases, and 5 bases lay outside the gene matches. CDR3 protein: CSAGQGPNTEAFF. The DNA of the CDR3 is TGCAGCGCCGGACAGGGTCCGAACACTGAAGCTTTCTTT.

This clone was observed once. The chain combines TRBV30 with TRBJ2-1; 7 bases map to TRBD2. This CDR3 contains 16 residues. The germline V gene has CDR1 GTSNPN and CDR2 SVGIG (reference sequence). J was trimmed by 8 bases and V by 2 bases; bases with no gene match: 15. CDR3 sequence reads: CAWSYSGEIIRYEQFF. The CDR3 DNA reads as TGTGCCTGGAGTTACAGCGGGGAAATAATTCGCTATGAGCAGTTCTTC.

This clone occurred a few times. For the CDR3, the DNA is TGTGCCAGTAATCAGGGAGGGACTGAAGCTTTCTTT. Its protein is CASNQGGTEAFF. This chain joins TRBV19 and TRBJ1-1; possibly TRBD1 for D (5 bases). CDR1 and CDR2 from the germline V gene are LNHDA and SQIVND (reference sequence). This CDR3 has 12 amino acids. Trimming left V 7 bases short and J 5 bases short, with 11 bases between.

The chain has TRBV29-1 and TRBJ2-1, with D unclear. The CDR3 contains 12 residues. Germline lookup yields CDR1 SQVTM and CDR2 ANQGSEA. V shed 6 bases and J shed 7 bases, with 13 bases lying between them. The CDR3 reads CSVLGKRNEQFF. The CDR3 DNA sequence: TGCAGCGTCCTCGGTAAGAGAAATGAGCAGTTCTTC.

The V and J genes are TRBV19 and TRBJ2-2; D is unclear. V gave up 4 bases and J gave up 5 bases, with 8 bases separating them. Germline V gives CDR1 LNHDA, CDR2 SQIVND (reference sequence). This CDR3 is 13 amino acids long. The CDR3 nucleotides read TGTGCCAGTAGTACTAGTGATACCGGGGAGCTGTTTTTT. This sequence encodes CASSTSDTGELFF.

The rearrangement links TRBV4-3 to TRBJ2-1; 8 bases line up with TRBD2. Per germline, CDR1 LGHNA and CDR2 YSLEER. V was pared by 1 base and J by 7 bases, with 6 bases of the junction left unmatched. The CDR3 has 15 residues. The DNA for the CDR3 is TGCGCCAGCAGCCAAGGGACTAGCCCAGGAAATGAGCAGTTCTTC. Amino acid sequence: CASSQGTSPGNEQFF.

The V gene is TRBV27, the J gene TRBJ2-5, with D tentatively TRBD2 (5 bases). V lost 0 bases, J lost 4 bases, and 15 bases lay in between. Germline V gene data show CDR1 as MNHEY and CDR2 as SMNVEV (reference sequence). The CDR3 spans 16 residues. This CDR3 is CASSLSHGVGLETQYF. CDR3 DNA: TGTGCCAGCAGTTTATCCCACGGGGTGGGGTTAGAGACCCAGTACTTC.

The table lists this clone with a few counts. The junction departs from the called germline gene at one end, perhaps through a read error. The CDR3: CASSLEGVTGLSPAFF. DNA of the CDR3: TGTGCCAGCAGCCTAGAGGGCGTGACAGGACTCTCGCCAGCTTTCTTT. The V call is TRBV11-3, the J call TRBJ1-1; D is perhaps TRBD1 (6 bases). The CDR3 has 16 residues. Germline CDR1 reads SGHNT; CDR2 reads YENEEA.

The CDR3 reads CASGTRDRTPIGGYTF. The CDR3 nucleotides are TGTGCCAGCGGTACGAGAGACAGGACCCCAATCGGAGGCTACACCTTC. The chain recombines TRBV27 with TRBJ1-2; the D gene is possibly TRBD1 (6 bases). Trimming pared 8 bases from V and 8 bases from J, leaving 27 bases between. The CDR3 covers 16 residues. The germline CDR1 and CDR2 sequences are MNHEY and SMNVEV (reference sequence).

This rearrangement joins TRBV7-2 to TRBJ2-5; TRBD2 agrees at 11 bases. The better agreement between TRBJ2-7 and the DNA end casts doubt on the J call. Germline values: CDR1 SGHTA, CDR2 FQGNSA. The CDR3 extends over 18 amino acids. CDR3 sequence: CASSLLGTRLAGSYEQYF. In DNA form, the CDR3 reads TGTGCCAGCAGCTTACTTGGGACCCGACTAGCGGGGAGCTACGAGCAGTACTTC.

V is TRBV7-9 and J is TRBJ1-4; 7 positions agree with TRBD1. V lost 5 bases to trimming and J lost 8 bases; unmatched junction nucleotides: 11. This CDR3 spans 15 amino acids. Germline loops: CDR1 SEHNR, CDR2 FQNEAQ (reference sequence). Written as DNA, the CDR3 is TGTGCCAGCAGCGTCCCCAGGGGGGCCCAAGAAAAACTGTTTTTT. This codes for CASSVPRGAQEKLFF.

The chain has TRBV7-9 and TRBJ2-1; D gene ambiguous. CDR1 is SEHNR, CDR2 FQNEAQ, per germline (reference sequence). The germline V and J ends were trimmed by 4 bases and 8 bases, with 9 bases remaining between them. The CDR3 length is 12 residues. CDR3 bases: TGTGCCAGCAGCTCCCGGTACGATGAGCAGTTCTTC. Protein: CASSSRYDEQFF.

This rearrangement joins TRBV5-1 to TRBJ1-6, with D unclear. The germline gives CDR1 SGHRS, CDR2 YFSETQ. V lost 4 bases and J lost 7, with 6 bases in between. The CDR3 length is 12 residues. The CDR3: CASSPGNSPLHF. CDR3 nucleotide sequence: TGCGCCAGCAGCCCGGGGAATTCACCCCTCCACTTT.

The chain recombines TRBV7-2 with TRBJ2-1; 10 bases match TRBD2. The CDR3 length is 12 residues. Germline CDR1 is SGHTA and CDR2 is FQGNSA. V dropped 5 bases and J dropped 15; count of bases not matched to a gene: 7. CDR3 in DNA: TGTGCCAGCAGCCCATATAGCGGGAGGCCGTTCTTC. This gives the protein CASSPYSGRPFF.

As to this clone: Mismatch with germline at one junction end may stem from a read error. The chain carries TRBV7-7 and TRBJ2-2; possibly TRBD1 for D (6 bases). The CDR3 is 14 residues long. The germline CDR1 and CDR2 sequences are SSHAT and FNYEAQ (reference sequence). The CDR3 nucleotides read TGTGCTAGCAGTTTTACAGGGACCACCGGGGAGCTGTTTTTT. Amino acid sequence: CASSFTGTTGELFF.

The chain uses TRBV13 and TRBJ2-2; D might be TRBD2 (5 bases). V lost 0 bases and J lost 6, with 8 bases in between. Germline V CDR1 and CDR2: PRHDT, FYEKMQ (reference sequence). The CDR3 extends over 14 amino acids. Here the CDR3 DNA reads TGTGCCAGCAGCTTAGGCGGGATCGCCGGGGAGCTGTTTTTT. Amino acids: CASSLGGIAGELFF.

This clone was picked up one time. V is TRBV18 and J is TRBJ2-7; D remains unclear. Germline assignment: CDR1 KGHSH and CDR2 LQKENI. Trimming shortened V by 2 bases and J by 2 bases, and 25 bases separated the two germline ends. The CDR3 runs 19 residues. CDR3 protein: CASSPSRSLNFNEPYEQYF. The CDR3 bases are TGTGCCAGCTCACCATCGCGCTCACTAAACTTTAATGAGCCCTACGAGCAGTACTTC.

This sequence joins TRBV7-9 and TRBJ1-1; TRBD1 agrees at 8 bases. Germline CDR1 and CDR2: SEHNR and FQNEAQ (reference sequence). The CDR3 loop spans 14 amino acids. V trimming: 7 bases; J trimming: 4 bases; junction bases outside the gene matches: 8. The CDR3 nucleotides read TGTGCCAGCAACAAGGGACAGGCAGCCACTGAAGCTTTCTTT. This codes for CASNKGQAATEAFF.

V is TRBV29-1 and J is TRBJ1-5, with D tentatively TRBD1 (6 bases). With 5 bases removed from V and 5 bases from J, the gap between germline ends came to 16 bases. The CDR3 is 14 residues long. CDR1 and CDR2 (germline): SQVTM, ANQGSEA. The CDR3 spells CSVRGAGVDQPQHF. The DNA of the CDR3 is TGCAGCGTTCGCGGCGCAGGGGTTGATCAGCCCCAGCATTTT.

The chain joins TRBV4-1 to TRBJ2-3; TRBD1 is a possible D gene (5 bases). The V end lost 2 bases, the J end lost 2 bases, and 11 bases lay between the germline ends. Per germline, CDR1 MGHRA and CDR2 YSYEKL. This CDR3 region has 15 residues. CDR3 protein: CASSQRGSPTDTQYF. The CDR3, as DNA: TGCGCCAGCAGCCAAAGGGGCAGCCCCACAGATACGCAGTATTTT.

This chain joins TRBV19 and TRBJ1-5; D is unclear. CDR3 length: 14 residues. Germline V gene lookup returns CDR1 LNHDA and CDR2 SQIVND (reference sequence). Trimming cost V 3 bases and J 6 bases, with 12 bases left between them. In DNA, the CDR3 is TGTGCCAGTAGTATTACCCAGGCCTTTCAGCCCCAGCATTTT. It translates to CASSITQAFQPQHF.

The chain links TRBV30 to TRBJ1-5; 8 nucleotides agree with TRBD1. This CDR3 comprises 18 residues. V gave up 2 bases and J gave up 3 bases; unmatched junction bases: 15. Per germline, CDR1 GTSNPN and CDR2 SVGIG (reference sequence). The CDR3 nucleotides are TGTGCCTGGAGTACCCCCGGAGCAGGGGGCGCATTCAATCAGCCCCAGCATTTT. Translated, it gives CAWSTPGAGGAFNQPQHF.

The chain carries TRBV9 and TRBJ2-2; a weak D match, TRBD2 (6 bases). The CDR3 extends over 15 amino acids. Germline V gene lookup returns CDR1 SGDLS and CDR2 YYNGEE. Trimming cost V 2 bases and J 4 bases, with 12 bases left between them. DNA for the CDR3: TGTGCCAGCAGCGTTTTAGCGGAGGGCACCGGGGAGCTGTTTTTT. Its translation: CASSVLAEGTGELFF. Full variable domain (outside the CDR3, taken from reference TRBV9 and TRBJ2-2): DSGVTQTPKHLITATGQRVTLRCSPRSGDLSVYWYQQSLDQGLQFLIQYYNGEERAKGNILERFSAQQFPDLHSELNLSSLELGDSALYFCASSVLAEGTGELFFGEGSRLTVL.

This chain joins TRBV28 and TRBJ1-1; D may be TRBD1 (6 bases). Trimming left V 7 bases short and J 7 bases short, with 10 bases between. The CDR3 is 11 amino acids. The V gene's germline CDR1 is MDHEN and CDR2 SYDVKM. The CDR3 coding sequence is TGTGCCAGCAACAGGGTCGGTGAAGCTTTCTTT. It specifies CASNRVGEAFF.